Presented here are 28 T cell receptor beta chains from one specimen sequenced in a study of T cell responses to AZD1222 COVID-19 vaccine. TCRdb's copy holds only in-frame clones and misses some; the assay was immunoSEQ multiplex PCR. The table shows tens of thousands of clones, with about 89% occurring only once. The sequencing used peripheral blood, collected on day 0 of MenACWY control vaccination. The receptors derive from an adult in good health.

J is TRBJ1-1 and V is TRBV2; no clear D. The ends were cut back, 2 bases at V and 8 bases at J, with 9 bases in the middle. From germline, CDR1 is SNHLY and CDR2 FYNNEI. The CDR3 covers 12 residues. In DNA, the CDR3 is TGTGCCAGCAGTGAAAGGAAGGGAGAAGCTTTCTTT. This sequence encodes CASSERKGEAFF. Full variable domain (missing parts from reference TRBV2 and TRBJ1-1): EPEVTQTPSHQVTQMGQEVILRCVPISNHLYFYWYRQILGQKVEFLVSFYNNEISEKSEIFDDQFSVERPDGSNFTLKIRSTKLEDSAMYFCASSERKGEAFFGQGTRLTVV.

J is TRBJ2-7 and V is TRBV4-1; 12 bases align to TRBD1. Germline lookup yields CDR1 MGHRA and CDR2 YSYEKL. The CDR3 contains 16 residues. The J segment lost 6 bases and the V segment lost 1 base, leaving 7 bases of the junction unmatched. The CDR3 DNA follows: TGCGCCAGCAGCCAAGTTACCGGGACAGGGGGCCGCGAGCAGTACTTC. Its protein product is CASSQVTGTGGREQYF.

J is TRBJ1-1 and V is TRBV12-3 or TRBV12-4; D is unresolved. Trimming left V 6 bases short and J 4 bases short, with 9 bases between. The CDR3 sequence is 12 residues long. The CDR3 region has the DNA TGTGCCAGCAGCACCAGTGTCACTGAAGCTTTCTTT. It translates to CASSTSVTEAFF.

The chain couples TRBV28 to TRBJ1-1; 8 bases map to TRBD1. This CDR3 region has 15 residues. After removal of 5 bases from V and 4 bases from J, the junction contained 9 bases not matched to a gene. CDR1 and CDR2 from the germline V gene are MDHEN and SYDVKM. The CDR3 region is CASSVRTGKSTEAFF. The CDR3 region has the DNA TGTGCCAGCAGTGTAAGGACAGGGAAGAGCACTGAAGCTTTCTTT.

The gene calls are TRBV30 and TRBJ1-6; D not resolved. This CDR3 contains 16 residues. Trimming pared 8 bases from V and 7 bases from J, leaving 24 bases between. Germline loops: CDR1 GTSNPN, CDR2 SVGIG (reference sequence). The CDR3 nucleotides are TGTGCCGGCCCCAAGAGGGCCTCCGGCGCCAATTCACCCCTCCACTTT. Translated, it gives CAGPKRASGANSPLHF.

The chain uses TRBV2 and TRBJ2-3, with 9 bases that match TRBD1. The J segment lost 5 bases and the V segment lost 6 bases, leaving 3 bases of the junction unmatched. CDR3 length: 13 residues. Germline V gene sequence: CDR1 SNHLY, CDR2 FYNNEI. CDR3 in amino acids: CASSGQGLDTQYF. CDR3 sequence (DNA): TGTGCCAGCAGCGGACAGGGGTTAGATACGCAGTATTTT.

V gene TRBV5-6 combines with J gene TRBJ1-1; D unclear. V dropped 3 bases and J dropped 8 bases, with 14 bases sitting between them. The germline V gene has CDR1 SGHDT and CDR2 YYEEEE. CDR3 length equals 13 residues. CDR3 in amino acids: CASSSLVRAEAFF. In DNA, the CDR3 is TGTGCCAGCAGCTCCCTGGTCAGAGCCGAAGCTTTCTTT.

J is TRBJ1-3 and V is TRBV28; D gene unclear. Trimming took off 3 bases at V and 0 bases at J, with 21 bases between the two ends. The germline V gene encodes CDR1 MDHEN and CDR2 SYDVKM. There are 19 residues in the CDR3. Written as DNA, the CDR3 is TGTGCCAGCAGTTTTTGGGCAAACCCTAACGCAAACTCTGGAAACACCATATATTTT. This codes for CASSFWANPNANSGNTIYF.

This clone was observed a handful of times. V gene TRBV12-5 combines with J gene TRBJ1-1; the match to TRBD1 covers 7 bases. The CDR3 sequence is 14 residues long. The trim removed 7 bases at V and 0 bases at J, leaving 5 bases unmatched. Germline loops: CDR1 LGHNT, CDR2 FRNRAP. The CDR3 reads CASAGDSVNTEAFF. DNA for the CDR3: TGTGCTAGTGCCGGGGACAGCGTGAACACTGAAGCTTTCTTT.

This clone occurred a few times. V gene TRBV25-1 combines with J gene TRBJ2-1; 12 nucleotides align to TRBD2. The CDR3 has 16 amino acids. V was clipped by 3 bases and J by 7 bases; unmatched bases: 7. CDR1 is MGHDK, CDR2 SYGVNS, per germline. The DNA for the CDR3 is TGTGCCAGCAGTGAGGCTAGCGGGAGGGGGGTGAATGAGCAGTTCTTC. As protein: CASSEASGRGVNEQFF.

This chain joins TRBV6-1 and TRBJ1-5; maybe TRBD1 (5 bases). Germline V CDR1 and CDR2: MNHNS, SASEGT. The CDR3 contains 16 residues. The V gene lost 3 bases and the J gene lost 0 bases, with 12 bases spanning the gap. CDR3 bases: TGTGCCAGCAGTGATAAAGGGGTAGGTAGCAATCAGCCCCAGCATTTT. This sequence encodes CASSDKGVGSNQPQHF.

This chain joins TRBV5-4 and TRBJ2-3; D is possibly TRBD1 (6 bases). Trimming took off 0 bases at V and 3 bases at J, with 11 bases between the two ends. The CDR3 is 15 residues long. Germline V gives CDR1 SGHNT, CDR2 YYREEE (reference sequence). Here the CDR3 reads CASSLDRVKTDTQYF. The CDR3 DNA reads TGTGCCAGCAGCTTGGACAGGGTGAAAACAGATACGCAGTATTTT.

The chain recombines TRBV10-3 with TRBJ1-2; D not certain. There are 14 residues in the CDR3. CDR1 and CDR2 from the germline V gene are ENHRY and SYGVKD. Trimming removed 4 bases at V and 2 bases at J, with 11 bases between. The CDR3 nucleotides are TGTGCCATCAGTGGGCCCGGCGAGAACTATGGCTACACCTTC. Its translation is CAISGPGENYGYTF.

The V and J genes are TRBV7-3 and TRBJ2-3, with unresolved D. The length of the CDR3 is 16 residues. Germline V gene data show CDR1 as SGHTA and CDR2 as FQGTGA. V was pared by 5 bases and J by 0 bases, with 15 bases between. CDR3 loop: CASSRGSSLSTDTQYF. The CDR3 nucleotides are TGTGCCAGCAGCAGAGGTAGTAGCCTAAGCACAGATACGCAGTATTTT.

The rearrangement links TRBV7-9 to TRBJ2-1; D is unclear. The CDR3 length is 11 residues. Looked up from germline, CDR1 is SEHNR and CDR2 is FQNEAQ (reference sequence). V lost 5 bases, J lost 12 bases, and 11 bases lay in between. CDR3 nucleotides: TGTGCCAGCAGCCCTGAAGTGGGGCAGTTCTTC. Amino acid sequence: CASSPEVGQFF.

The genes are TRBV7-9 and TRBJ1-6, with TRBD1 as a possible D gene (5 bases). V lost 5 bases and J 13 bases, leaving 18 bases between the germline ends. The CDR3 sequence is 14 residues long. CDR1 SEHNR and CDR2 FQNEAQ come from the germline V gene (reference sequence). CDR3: CASSGDLAGGPLHF. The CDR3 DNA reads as TGTGCCAGCAGCGGAGACCTCGCGGGGGGTCCCCTCCACTTT.

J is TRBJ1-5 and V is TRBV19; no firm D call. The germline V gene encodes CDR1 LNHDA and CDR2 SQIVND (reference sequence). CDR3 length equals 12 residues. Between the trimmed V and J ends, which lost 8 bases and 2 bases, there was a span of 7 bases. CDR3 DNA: TGTGCCAGTGGAAAGGGCAATCAGCCCCAGCATTTT. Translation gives CASGKGNQPQHF. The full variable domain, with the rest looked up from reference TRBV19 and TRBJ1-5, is DGGITQSPKYLFRKEGQNVTLSCEQNLNHDAMYWYRQDPGQGLRLIYYSQIVNDFQKGDIAEGYSVSREKKESFPLTVTSAQKNPTAFYLCASGKGNQPQHFGDGTRLSIL.

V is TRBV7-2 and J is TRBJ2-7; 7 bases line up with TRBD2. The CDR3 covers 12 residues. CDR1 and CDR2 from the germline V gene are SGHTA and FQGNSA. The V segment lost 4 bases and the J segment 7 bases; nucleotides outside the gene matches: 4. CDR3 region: CASSWSGEEQYF. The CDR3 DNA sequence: TGTGCCAGCAGCTGGAGCGGGGAGGAGCAGTACTTC.

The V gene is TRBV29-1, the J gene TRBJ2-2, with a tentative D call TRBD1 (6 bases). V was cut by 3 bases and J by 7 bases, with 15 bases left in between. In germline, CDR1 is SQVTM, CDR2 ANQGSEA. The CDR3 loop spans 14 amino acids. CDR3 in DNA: TGCAGCGTTGATGAACAGGGAGTCGGCGGGGAGCTGTTTTTT. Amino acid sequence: CSVDEQGVGGELFF.

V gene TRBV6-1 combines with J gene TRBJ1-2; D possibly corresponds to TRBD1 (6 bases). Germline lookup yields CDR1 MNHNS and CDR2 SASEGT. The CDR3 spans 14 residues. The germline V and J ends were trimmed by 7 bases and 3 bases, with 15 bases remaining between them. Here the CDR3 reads CASNMQGQDYGYTF. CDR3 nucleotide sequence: TGTGCCAGCAACATGCAGGGGCAGGACTATGGCTACACCTTC.

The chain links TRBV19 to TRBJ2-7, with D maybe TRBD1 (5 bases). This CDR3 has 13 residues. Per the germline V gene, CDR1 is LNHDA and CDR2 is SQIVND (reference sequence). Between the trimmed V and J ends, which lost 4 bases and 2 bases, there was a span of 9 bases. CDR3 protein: CASSTSTAYEQYF. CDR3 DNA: TGTGCCAGTAGTACCTCGACAGCCTACGAGCAGTACTTC.

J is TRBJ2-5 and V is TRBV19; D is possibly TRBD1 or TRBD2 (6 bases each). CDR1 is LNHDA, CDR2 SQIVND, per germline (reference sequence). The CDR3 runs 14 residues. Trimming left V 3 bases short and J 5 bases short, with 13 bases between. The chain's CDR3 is CASSMTGALETQYF. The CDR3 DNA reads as TGTGCCAGTAGTATGACGGGGGCTTTGGAGACCCAGTACTTC.

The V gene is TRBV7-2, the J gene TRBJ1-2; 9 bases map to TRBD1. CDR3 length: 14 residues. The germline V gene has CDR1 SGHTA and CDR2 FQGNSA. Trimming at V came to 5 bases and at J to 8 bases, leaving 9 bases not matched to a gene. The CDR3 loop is CASSRPGTGIGYTF. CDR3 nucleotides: TGTGCCAGCAGCCGCCCCGGGACAGGGATCGGCTACACCTTC.

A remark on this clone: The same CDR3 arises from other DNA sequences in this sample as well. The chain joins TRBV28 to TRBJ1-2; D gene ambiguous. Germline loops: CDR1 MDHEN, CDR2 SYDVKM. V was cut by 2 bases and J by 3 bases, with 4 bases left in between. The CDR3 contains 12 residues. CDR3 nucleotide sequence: TGTGCCAGCAGTTTACGAGACTATGGCTACACCTTC. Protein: CASSLRDYGYTF.

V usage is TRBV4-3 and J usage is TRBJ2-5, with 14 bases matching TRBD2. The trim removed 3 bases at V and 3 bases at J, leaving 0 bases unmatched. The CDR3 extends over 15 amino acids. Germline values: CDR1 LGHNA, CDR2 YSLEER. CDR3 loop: CASSQGLAGEETQYF. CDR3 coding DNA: TGCGCCAGCAGCCAGGGACTAGCGGGAGAAGAGACCCAGTACTTC.

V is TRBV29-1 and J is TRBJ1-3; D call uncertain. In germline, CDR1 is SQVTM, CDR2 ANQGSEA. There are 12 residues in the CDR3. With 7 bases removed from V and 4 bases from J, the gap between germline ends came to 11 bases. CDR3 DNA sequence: TGCAGCGCTAACCAACCCGGAAACACCATATATTTT. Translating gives CSANQPGNTIYF.

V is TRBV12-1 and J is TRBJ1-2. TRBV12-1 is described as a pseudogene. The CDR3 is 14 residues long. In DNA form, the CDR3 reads TGTGCCAGCAGCTTTGAGGGGACCTACTATGGCTACACCTTC. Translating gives CASSFEGTYYGYTF.

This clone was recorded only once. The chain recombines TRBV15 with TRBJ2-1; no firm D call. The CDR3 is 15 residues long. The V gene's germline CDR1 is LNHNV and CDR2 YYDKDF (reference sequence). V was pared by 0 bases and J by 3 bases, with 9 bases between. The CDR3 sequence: CATSREHSRYNEQFF. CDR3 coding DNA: TGTGCCACCAGCAGAGAGCATTCGCGCTACAATGAGCAGTTCTTC.